This TCR beta chain was obtained from a study of beta chain features in type 1 diabetes. The germline V gene encodes CDR1 SGDLS and CDR2 YYNGEE. The CDR3 loop spans 15 amino acids. V was trimmed by 0 bases and J by 0 bases, leaving 10 bases between them. This clone came up a few times. Sequencing targeted expressed TCRB transcripts, as all isolated RNA had been reverse transcribed. TCRdb keeps only in-frame clones here, not all; method: immunoSEQ multiplex PCR. The sample shows around 290,000 clones, 7.5% to 9.5% of them seen only once. This TCR was recovered from a young woman in good health. The source material was central memory CD4+ T cells from blood. The chain is built from TRBV9 and TRBJ2-7; a possible D gene is TRBD1 (6 bases). Written as DNA, the CDR3 is TGTGCCAGCAGCGTAGCAGGGGCCTTCTCCTACGAGCAGTACTTC. Amino acid sequence: CASSVAGAFSYEQYF.